This paragraph reports one TCR beta chain. Its matching antigen is unknown. The donors, aged roughly 6 to 100, were healthy Caucasians from Russia. Every sample yielded at least 7 million isolated PBMCs. The data derive from a study of blood T cells in healthy people across ages. Alongside a J-beta primer mix, a sample-barcoded 5' primer served in a second PCR lasting roughly 7 to 11 cycles. Every sample gave at least 3 million paired-end reads containing CDR3. TCRdb fed the 5' RACE reads into MiXCR, producing one record per CDR3 protein. The table lists fewer than 900,000 distinct CDR3 sequences, around 46% of them singletons. The V gene lost 6 bases and the J gene lost 3 bases, with 16 bases spanning the gap. This CDR3 region has 15 residues. From germline, CDR1 is LGHDT and CDR2 YNNKEL (reference sequence). Study-wide results and caveats: Higher diversity, along with more naive CD4+ cells, distinguished long-lived donors from aged donors.

The origin of this receptor is a woman aged 60-75 years in good health. The rearrangement joins TRBV3-1 to TRBJ2-3; D unclear. The sequenced sample was blood. This CDR3 is CASSPYERLTDTQYF. Written as DNA, the CDR3 is TGTGCCAGCAGTCCCTATGAGAGATTAACAGATACGCAGTATTTT.